This T cell receptor (beta chain) emerged from a study of cytomegalovirus exposure and HLA in healthy donors. Trimming left V 1 base short and J 0 bases short, with 7 bases between. Germline V lookup: CDR1 SGHDN, CDR2 FVKESK. This CDR3 has 15 residues. 60 Vbeta and 13 Jbeta primers were used in PCR. Sequencing was performed with immunoSEQ multiplex PCR; in TCRdb, only in-frame clones are kept and a portion is missing. Of under 200,000 clones listed, over 70% were seen once; the top ten hold 3.8%. The J gene is TRBJ2-4, the V gene TRBV14, with D possibly being TRBD1 (5 bases). The source of this sequence is a man aged 50 or older in good health and CMV-seronegative. Sequenced material: PBMCs. The CDR3 here is CASSQGGLAKNIQYF. As DNA, the CDR3 is TGTGCCAGCAGCCAAGGGGGCCTAGCCAAAAACATTCAGTACTTC.